This is a list of T cell receptor beta chains from one sample in a study of blood T cell repertoires in COVID-19. The protocol was immunoSEQ multiplex PCR, while the TCRdb copy is restricted to in-frame clones and leaves out a portion. This sample has about 77,000 clones, with 80% found just once. Sequenced material: peripheral blood. All receptors come from a woman between 70 and 85 years old with acute or convalescent COVID-19. The CDR3 runs from the conserved cysteine through the conserved F or W. D genes are given only for firm matches. Clone size, where shown, is once, few, many, or a class for clones that have expanded.

d_gene: TRBD2
j_gene: TRBJ2-2
v_gene: TRBV5-4
abundance: -
CDR3aa: CASSMGTSGGPNTGELFF
CDR3nt: TGTGCCAGCAGCATGGGGACTAGCGGGGGTCCGAACACCGGGGAGCTGTTTTTT

d_gene: -
j_gene: TRBJ2-1
v_gene: TRBV6-2/TRBV6-3
abundance: once
CDR3aa: CASSYGPPNEQFF
CDR3nt: TGTGCCAGCAGTTACGGGCCCCCCAATGAGCAGTTCTTC

d_gene: TRBD2
j_gene: TRBJ2-5
v_gene: TRBV18
abundance: -
CDR3aa: CASSPPRIGLAGAQETQYF
CDR3nt: TGTGCCAGCTCACCACCGAGAATAGGACTAGCGGGCGCACAAGAGACCCAGTACTTC

d_gene: -
j_gene: TRBJ1-1
v_gene: TRBV29-1
abundance: -
CDR3aa: CSALNRVGMNTEAFF
CDR3nt: TGCAGCGCCTTAAACAGGGTAGGGATGAACACTGAAGCTTTCTTT

d_gene: -
j_gene: TRBJ1-1
v_gene: TRBV6-2/TRBV6-3
abundance: -
CDR3aa: CASSYTGPNTEAFF
CDR3nt: TGTGCCAGCAGTTACACAGGGCCGAACACTGAAGCTTTCTTT

d_gene: -
j_gene: TRBJ2-7
v_gene: TRBV21-1
abundance: -
CDR3aa: CASSTRTGFHEQYF
CDR3nt: TGTGCCAGCAGCACCCGGACAGGGTTCCACGAGCAGTACTTC

d_gene: TRBD1
j_gene: TRBJ2-4
v_gene: TRBV5-5
abundance: -
CDR3aa: CASSLLTGQGNIQYF
CDR3nt: TGTGCCAGCAGTCTGCTCACCGGACAGGGGAACATTCAGTACTTC

d_gene: -
j_gene: TRBJ1-1
v_gene: TRBV4-1
abundance: -
CDR3aa: CASSLSSHVDTEAFF
CDR3nt: TGCGCCAGCAGCCTCTCCAGTCACGTCGACACTGAAGCTTTCTTT

d_gene: -
j_gene: TRBJ2-1
v_gene: TRBV7-2
abundance: -
CDR3aa: CASSPQTEKSGEQFF
CDR3nt: TGTGCCAGCAGCCCTCAGACGGAAAAATCAGGTGAGCAGTTCTTC

d_gene: TRBD1
j_gene: TRBJ1-5
v_gene: TRBV6-1
abundance: -
CDR3aa: CASRDRGLSQPQHF
CDR3nt: TGTGCCAGCAGGGACAGGGGGCTCTCTCAGCCCCAGCATTTT

d_gene: TRBD2
j_gene: TRBJ2-1
v_gene: TRBV7-2
abundance: -
CDR3aa: CASSLSGVSSYNEQFF
CDR3nt: TGTGCCAGCAGCTTAAGCGGGGTAAGCTCCTACAATGAGCAGTTCTTC

d_gene: TRBD2
j_gene: TRBJ2-7
v_gene: TRBV27
abundance: -
CDR3aa: CASSLLAGASYEQYF
CDR3nt: TGTGCCAGCAGTTTGCTAGCGGGGGCCTCCTACGAGCAGTACTTC

d_gene: -
j_gene: TRBJ1-2
v_gene: TRBV4-3
abundance: -
CDR3aa: CASSQDRGLGGYTF
CDR3nt: TGCGCCAGCAGCCAGGATAGGGGGTTGGGCGGCTACACCTTC

d_gene: -
j_gene: TRBJ1-3
v_gene: TRBV7-9
abundance: few
CDR3aa: CASSLRERLDSGNTIYF
CDR3nt: TGTGCCAGCAGCTTAAGGGAGCGACTGGACTCTGGAAACACCATATATTTT

d_gene: -
j_gene: TRBJ1-5
v_gene: TRBV19
abundance: -
CDR3aa: CASSIVWVAGQPQHF
CDR3nt: TGTGCCAGTAGTATAGTGTGGGTAGCGGGTCAGCCCCAGCATTTT

d_gene: TRBD1
j_gene: TRBJ2-1
v_gene: TRBV24-1
abundance: -
CDR3aa: CATSEATGDEQFF
CDR3nt: TGTGCCACCAGTGAGGCCACAGGGGATGAGCAGTTCTTC

d_gene: -
j_gene: TRBJ1-1
v_gene: TRBV9
abundance: few
CDR3aa: CASSVGVQNTEAFF
CDR3nt: TGTGCCAGCAGCGTAGGAGTCCAGAACACTGAAGCTTTCTTT

d_gene: TRBD1
j_gene: TRBJ1-2
v_gene: TRBV19
abundance: -
CDR3aa: CASTKGWQGARGYTF
CDR3nt: TGTGCCAGTACCAAAGGGTGGCAGGGGGCGCGTGGCTACACCTTC

d_gene: TRBD1
j_gene: TRBJ1-4
v_gene: TRBV2
abundance: -
CDR3aa: CASSPDRGREKLFF
CDR3nt: TGTGCCAGCAGCCCGGACAGGGGGAGGGAAAAACTGTTTTTT

d_gene: -
j_gene: TRBJ1-3
v_gene: TRBV3-1/TRBV3-2
abundance: -
CDR3aa: CASRRAFMENTIYF
CDR3nt: TGTGCCAGCCGCAGGGCCTTCATGGAGAACACCATATATTTT

d_gene: -
j_gene: TRBJ1-5
v_gene: TRBV7-8
abundance: few
CDR3aa: CASSFYSNQPQHF
CDR3nt: TGTGCCAGCAGCTTCTATAGCAATCAGCCCCAGCATTTT

d_gene: TRBD1
j_gene: TRBJ1-2
v_gene: TRBV6-5
abundance: -
CDR3aa: CATTGLGYGYTF
CDR3nt: TGTGCCACGACAGGGCTAGGATATGGCTACACCTTC

d_gene: -
j_gene: TRBJ2-2
v_gene: TRBV15
abundance: -
CDR3aa: CATSRAGSNTGELFF
CDR3nt: TGTGCCACCAGCAGAGCAGGGTCGAACACCGGGGAGCTGTTTTTT

d_gene: TRBD1
j_gene: TRBJ1-2
v_gene: TRBV27
abundance: -
CDR3aa: CASSSPTGYGYTF
CDR3nt: TGTGCCAGCAGTTCCCCGACAGGGTATGGCTACACCTTC

d_gene: TRBD1
j_gene: TRBJ1-4
v_gene: TRBV19
abundance: -
CDR3aa: CASRWTGGMTNEKLFF
CDR3nt: TGTGCCAGTCGATGGACAGGGGGTATGACTAATGAAAAACTGTTTTTT

d_gene: -
j_gene: TRBJ2-1
v_gene: TRBV21-1
abundance: -
CDR3aa: CASSKGRASGGCNEQFF
CDR3nt: TGTGCCAGCAGCAAAGGGCGGGCTAGCGGGGGTTGTAATGAGCAGTTCTTC

d_gene: TRBD2
j_gene: TRBJ2-5
v_gene: TRBV11-2
abundance: -
CDR3aa: CASSLSLAGTLSETQYF
CDR3nt: TGTGCCAGCAGCTTAAGCCTAGCGGGGACCCTCTCAGAGACCCAGTACTTC

d_gene: -
j_gene: TRBJ1-1
v_gene: TRBV25-1
abundance: -
CDR3aa: CASTEAGTEAFF
CDR3nt: TGTGCCAGCACCGAAGCGGGGACTGAAGCTTTCTTT

d_gene: -
j_gene: TRBJ1-4
v_gene: TRBV5-1
abundance: -
CDR3aa: CASSLNGPRGGEKLFF
CDR3nt: TGCGCCAGCAGCTTGAATGGCCCCAGGGGTGGTGAAAAACTGTTTTTT

d_gene: -
j_gene: TRBJ2-1
v_gene: TRBV2
abundance: -
CDR3aa: CASSVQNLSYNEQFF
CDR3nt: TGTGCCAGCAGTGTCCAGAATCTCTCCTACAATGAGCAGTTCTTC

d_gene: -
j_gene: TRBJ2-3
v_gene: TRBV4-1
abundance: -
CDR3aa: CASSPNKGTDTQYF
CDR3nt: TGCGCCAGCAGCCCCAACAAGGGGACAGATACGCAGTATTTT

d_gene: -
j_gene: TRBJ1-6
v_gene: TRBV4-3
abundance: once
CDR3aa: CASSQGLRGGNNSPLHF
CDR3nt: TGCGCCAGCAGCCAAGGATTGAGGGGAGGGAATAATTCACCCCTCCACTTT

d_gene: TRBD1
j_gene: TRBJ2-7
v_gene: TRBV7-9
abundance: -
CDR3aa: CASSLQGASSYEQYF
CDR3nt: TGTGCCAGCAGCTTACAGGGGGCAAGCTCCTACGAGCAGTACTTC

d_gene: -
j_gene: TRBJ2-5
v_gene: TRBV7-6
abundance: -
CDR3aa: CASSLALQIQETQYF
CDR3nt: TGTGCCAGCAGCTTAGCCCTACAGATTCAAGAGACCCAGTACTTC

d_gene: -
j_gene: TRBJ1-1
v_gene: TRBV2
abundance: -
CDR3aa: CASSESGQLVEAFF
CDR3nt: TGTGCCAGCAGTGAAAGTGGGCAACTTGTAGAGGCTTTCTTT

d_gene: -
j_gene: TRBJ2-7
v_gene: TRBV11-2
abundance: once
CDR3aa: CASSFADYEQYF
CDR3nt: TGTGCCAGCAGCTTTGCGGATTACGAGCAGTACTTC

d_gene: -
j_gene: TRBJ1-1
v_gene: TRBV19
abundance: -
CDR3aa: CASSPRQLNTEAFF
CDR3nt: TGTGCCAGTAGTCCGCGACAGCTGAACACTGAAGCTTTCTTT

d_gene: TRBD1
j_gene: TRBJ1-1
v_gene: TRBV7-3
abundance: -
CDR3aa: CASSRQGGNTEAFF
CDR3nt: TGTGCCAGCAGCCGACAGGGTGGGAACACTGAAGCTTTCTTT

d_gene: -
j_gene: TRBJ1-2
v_gene: TRBV27
abundance: -
CDR3aa: CASSLSTTAYGYTF
CDR3nt: TGTGCCAGCAGTTTGTCGACAACGGCCTATGGCTACACCTTC

d_gene: -
j_gene: TRBJ1-6
v_gene: TRBV28
abundance: once
CDR3aa: CAIRGSYNSPLHF
CDR3nt: TGTGCCATCCGGGGCTCCTATAATTCACCCCTCCACTTT

d_gene: TRBD1
j_gene: TRBJ1-5
v_gene: TRBV18
abundance: -
CDR3aa: CASSPTGTGYQPQHF
CDR3nt: TGTGCCAGCTCACCAACGGGGACAGGTTATCAGCCCCAGCATTTT

d_gene: TRBD1
j_gene: TRBJ1-2
v_gene: TRBV6-5
abundance: -
CDR3aa: CASSYGDRGDYGYTF
CDR3nt: TGTGCCAGCAGTTACGGGGACAGAGGGGACTATGGCTACACCTTC

d_gene: TRBD2
j_gene: TRBJ2-1
v_gene: TRBV5-1
abundance: -
CDR3aa: CASSLGGLAVNEQFF
CDR3nt: TGCGCCAGCAGCTTGGGTGGACTAGCGGTAAATGAGCAGTTCTTC

d_gene: -
j_gene: TRBJ2-7
v_gene: TRBV6-2/TRBV6-3
abundance: few
CDR3aa: CASSYSFSNSYEQYF
CDR3nt: TGTGCCAGCAGTTACTCGTTTTCCAACTCCTACGAGCAGTACTTC